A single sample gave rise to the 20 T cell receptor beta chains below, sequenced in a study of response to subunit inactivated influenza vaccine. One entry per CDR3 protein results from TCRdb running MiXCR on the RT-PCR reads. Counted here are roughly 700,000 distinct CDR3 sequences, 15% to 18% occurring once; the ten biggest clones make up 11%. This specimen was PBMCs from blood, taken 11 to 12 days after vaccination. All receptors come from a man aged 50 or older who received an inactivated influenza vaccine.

For the CDR3, the DNA is TGTGCCAGCAGCCCCCCCTTGGCGGGGGGGCCATCGACCCAGTACTTC. It codes for CASSPPLAGGPSTQYF. The chain employs TRBV3-1 and TRBJ2-5, with 9 nucleotides matching TRBD2. Germline loops: CDR1 LGHDT, CDR2 YNNKEL (reference sequence). The J segment lost 7 bases and the V segment lost 4 bases, leaving 13 bases of the junction unmatched. The CDR3 has 16 residues.

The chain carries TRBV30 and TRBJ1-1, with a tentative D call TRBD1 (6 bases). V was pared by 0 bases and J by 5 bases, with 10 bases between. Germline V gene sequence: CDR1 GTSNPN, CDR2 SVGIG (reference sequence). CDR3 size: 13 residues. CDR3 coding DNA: TGTGCCTGGAGTGTAGGGGGAGGTACTGAAGCTTTCTTT. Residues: CAWSVGGGTEAFF.

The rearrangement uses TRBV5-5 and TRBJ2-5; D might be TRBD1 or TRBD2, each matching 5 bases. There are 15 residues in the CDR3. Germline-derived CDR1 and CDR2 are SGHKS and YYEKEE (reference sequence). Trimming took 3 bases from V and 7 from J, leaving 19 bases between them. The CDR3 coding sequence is TGTGCCAGCAGCTCCCGCCGGGACGGCGAGGTGACCCAGTACTTC. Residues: CASSSRRDGEVTQYF.

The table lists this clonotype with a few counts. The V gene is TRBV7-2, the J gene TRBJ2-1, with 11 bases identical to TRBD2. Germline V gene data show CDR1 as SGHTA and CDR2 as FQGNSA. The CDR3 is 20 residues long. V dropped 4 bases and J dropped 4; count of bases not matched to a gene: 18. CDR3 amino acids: CASSYGLTKTGTSGYNEQFF. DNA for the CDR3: TGTGCCAGCAGCTATGGCCTAACCAAAACCGGGACTAGCGGATACAATGAGCAGTTCTTC.

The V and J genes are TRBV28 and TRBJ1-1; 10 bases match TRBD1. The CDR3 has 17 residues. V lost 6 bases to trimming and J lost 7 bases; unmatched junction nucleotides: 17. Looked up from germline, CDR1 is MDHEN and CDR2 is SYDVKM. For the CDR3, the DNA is TGTGCCAGCAGCCCCACCCGAGGACAGGGGGAGAACTATGAAGCTTTCTTT. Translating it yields CASSPTRGQGENYEAFF.

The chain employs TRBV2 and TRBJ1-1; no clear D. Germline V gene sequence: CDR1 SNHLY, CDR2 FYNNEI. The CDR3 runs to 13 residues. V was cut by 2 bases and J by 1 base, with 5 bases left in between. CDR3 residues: CASSELENTEAFF. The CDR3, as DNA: TGTGCCAGCAGTGAATTGGAGAACACTGAAGCTTTCTTT.

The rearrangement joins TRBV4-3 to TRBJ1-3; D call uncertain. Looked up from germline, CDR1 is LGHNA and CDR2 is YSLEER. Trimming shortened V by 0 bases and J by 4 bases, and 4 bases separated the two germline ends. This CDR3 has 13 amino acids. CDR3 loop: CASSQEHGNTIYF. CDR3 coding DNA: TGCGCCAGCAGCCAAGAGCACGGAAACACCATATATTTT.

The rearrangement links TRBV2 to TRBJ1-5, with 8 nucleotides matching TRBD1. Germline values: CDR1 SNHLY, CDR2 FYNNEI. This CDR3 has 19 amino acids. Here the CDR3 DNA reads TGTACCTGCAGTTTAGTCGGCAGGGGGCTCCTTTATAGCAATCAGCCCCAGCATTTT. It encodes CTCSLVGRGLLYSNQPQHF.

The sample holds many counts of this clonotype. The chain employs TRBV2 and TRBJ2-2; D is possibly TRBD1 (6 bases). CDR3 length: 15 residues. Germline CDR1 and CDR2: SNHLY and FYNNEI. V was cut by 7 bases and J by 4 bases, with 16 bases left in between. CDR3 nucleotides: TGTGCCAGCACCCACAGGGCTTTGTCCACCGGGGAGCTGTTTTTT. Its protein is CASTHRALSTGELFF.

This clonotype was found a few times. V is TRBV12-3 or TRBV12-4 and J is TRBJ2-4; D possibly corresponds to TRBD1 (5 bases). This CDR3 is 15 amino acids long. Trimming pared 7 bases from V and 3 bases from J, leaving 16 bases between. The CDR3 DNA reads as TGTGCCAGCACCGCAGGGTTGGGTTTCAAAAACATTCAGTACTTC. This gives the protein CASTAGLGFKNIQYF.

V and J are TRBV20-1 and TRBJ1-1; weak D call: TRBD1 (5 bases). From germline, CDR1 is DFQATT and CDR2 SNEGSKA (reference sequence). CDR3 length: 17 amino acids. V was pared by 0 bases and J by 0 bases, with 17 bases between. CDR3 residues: CSARDTGGGEMNTEAFF. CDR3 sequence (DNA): TGCAGTGCTAGAGATACGGGGGGAGGAGAGATGAACACTGAAGCTTTCTTT.

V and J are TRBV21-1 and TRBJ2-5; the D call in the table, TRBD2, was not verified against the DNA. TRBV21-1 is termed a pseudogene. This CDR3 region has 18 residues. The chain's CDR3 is CASDWDFRVFRGRETQYF. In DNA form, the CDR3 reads TGTGCCAGCGACTGGGACTTCCGTGTGTTTAGGGGCCGAGAGACCCAGTACTTC.

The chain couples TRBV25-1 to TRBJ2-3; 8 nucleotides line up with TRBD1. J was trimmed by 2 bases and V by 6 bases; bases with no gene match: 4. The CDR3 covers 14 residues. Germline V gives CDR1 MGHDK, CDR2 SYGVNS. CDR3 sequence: CASRGQVSTDTQYF. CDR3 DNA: TGTGCCAGCAGGGGACAGGTATCCACAGATACGCAGTATTTT.

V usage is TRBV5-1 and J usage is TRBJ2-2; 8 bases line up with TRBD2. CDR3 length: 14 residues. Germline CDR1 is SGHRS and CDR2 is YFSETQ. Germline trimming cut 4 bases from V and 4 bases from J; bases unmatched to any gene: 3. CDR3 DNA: TGCGCCAGCAGCCCCGGGGGGGGCACCGGGGAGCTGTTTTTT. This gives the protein CASSPGGGTGELFF.

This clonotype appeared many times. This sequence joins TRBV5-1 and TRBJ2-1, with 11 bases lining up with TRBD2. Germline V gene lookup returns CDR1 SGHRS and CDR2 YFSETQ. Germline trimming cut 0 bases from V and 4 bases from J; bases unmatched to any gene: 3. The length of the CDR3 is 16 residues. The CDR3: CASSLDTSGGYNEQFF. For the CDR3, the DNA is TGCGCCAGCAGCTTGGATACTAGCGGGGGTTACAATGAGCAGTTCTTC.

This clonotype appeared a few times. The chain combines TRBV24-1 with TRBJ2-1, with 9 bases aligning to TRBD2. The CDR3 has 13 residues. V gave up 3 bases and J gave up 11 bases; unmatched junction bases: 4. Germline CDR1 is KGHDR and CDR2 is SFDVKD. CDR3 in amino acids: CATSDPGLAQQFF. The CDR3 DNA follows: TGTGCCACCAGTGATCCCGGACTAGCGCAGCAGTTCTTC.

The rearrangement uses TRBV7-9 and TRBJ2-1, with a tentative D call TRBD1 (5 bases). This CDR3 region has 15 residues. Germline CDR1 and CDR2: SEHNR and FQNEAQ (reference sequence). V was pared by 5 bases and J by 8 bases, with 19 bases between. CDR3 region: CASSRQYPPLDEQFF. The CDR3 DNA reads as TGTGCCAGCAGCCGACAGTACCCTCCTCTCGATGAGCAGTTCTTC.

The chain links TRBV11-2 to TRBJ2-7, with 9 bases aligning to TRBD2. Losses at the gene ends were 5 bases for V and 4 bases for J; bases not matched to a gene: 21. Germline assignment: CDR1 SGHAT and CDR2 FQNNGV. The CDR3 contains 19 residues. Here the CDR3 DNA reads TGTGCCAGCAGCATTTTGGACTTAGCGGGGGACCTTAATCTATACGAGCAGTACTTC. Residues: CASSILDLAGDLNLYEQYF.

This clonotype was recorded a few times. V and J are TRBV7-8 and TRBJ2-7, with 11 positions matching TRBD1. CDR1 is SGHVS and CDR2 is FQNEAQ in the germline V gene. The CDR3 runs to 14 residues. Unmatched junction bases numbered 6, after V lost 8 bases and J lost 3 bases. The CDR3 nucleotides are TGTGCCAGCCAACGGACAGGGGGCCTCTACGAGCAGTACTTC. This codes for CASQRTGGLYEQYF. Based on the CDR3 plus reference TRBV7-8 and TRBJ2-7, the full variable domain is GAGVSQSPRYKVAKRGQDVALRCDPISGHVSLFWYQQALGQGPEFLTYFQNEAQLDKSGLPSDRFFAERPEGSVSTLKIQRTQQEDSAVYLCASQRTGGLYEQYFGPGTRLTVT.

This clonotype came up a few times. For the CDR3, the DNA is TGTGCCAGCAGCTTGGATCCGAGGGATGGCTACACCTTC. Translation: CASSLDPRDGYTF. The J gene is TRBJ1-2, the V gene TRBV5-6; no clear D. This CDR3 comprises 13 residues. The V gene's germline CDR1 is SGHDT and CDR2 YYEEEE. V lost 0 bases, J lost 6 bases, and 9 bases lay in between. Using reference TRBV5-6 and TRBJ1-2 for the parts outside the CDR3, the full variable domain is DAGVTQSPTHLIKTRGQQVTLRCSPKSGHDTVSWYQQALGQGPQFIFQYYEEEERQRGNFPDRFSGHQFPNYSSELNVNALLLGDSALYLCASSLDPRDGYTFGSGTRLTVV.